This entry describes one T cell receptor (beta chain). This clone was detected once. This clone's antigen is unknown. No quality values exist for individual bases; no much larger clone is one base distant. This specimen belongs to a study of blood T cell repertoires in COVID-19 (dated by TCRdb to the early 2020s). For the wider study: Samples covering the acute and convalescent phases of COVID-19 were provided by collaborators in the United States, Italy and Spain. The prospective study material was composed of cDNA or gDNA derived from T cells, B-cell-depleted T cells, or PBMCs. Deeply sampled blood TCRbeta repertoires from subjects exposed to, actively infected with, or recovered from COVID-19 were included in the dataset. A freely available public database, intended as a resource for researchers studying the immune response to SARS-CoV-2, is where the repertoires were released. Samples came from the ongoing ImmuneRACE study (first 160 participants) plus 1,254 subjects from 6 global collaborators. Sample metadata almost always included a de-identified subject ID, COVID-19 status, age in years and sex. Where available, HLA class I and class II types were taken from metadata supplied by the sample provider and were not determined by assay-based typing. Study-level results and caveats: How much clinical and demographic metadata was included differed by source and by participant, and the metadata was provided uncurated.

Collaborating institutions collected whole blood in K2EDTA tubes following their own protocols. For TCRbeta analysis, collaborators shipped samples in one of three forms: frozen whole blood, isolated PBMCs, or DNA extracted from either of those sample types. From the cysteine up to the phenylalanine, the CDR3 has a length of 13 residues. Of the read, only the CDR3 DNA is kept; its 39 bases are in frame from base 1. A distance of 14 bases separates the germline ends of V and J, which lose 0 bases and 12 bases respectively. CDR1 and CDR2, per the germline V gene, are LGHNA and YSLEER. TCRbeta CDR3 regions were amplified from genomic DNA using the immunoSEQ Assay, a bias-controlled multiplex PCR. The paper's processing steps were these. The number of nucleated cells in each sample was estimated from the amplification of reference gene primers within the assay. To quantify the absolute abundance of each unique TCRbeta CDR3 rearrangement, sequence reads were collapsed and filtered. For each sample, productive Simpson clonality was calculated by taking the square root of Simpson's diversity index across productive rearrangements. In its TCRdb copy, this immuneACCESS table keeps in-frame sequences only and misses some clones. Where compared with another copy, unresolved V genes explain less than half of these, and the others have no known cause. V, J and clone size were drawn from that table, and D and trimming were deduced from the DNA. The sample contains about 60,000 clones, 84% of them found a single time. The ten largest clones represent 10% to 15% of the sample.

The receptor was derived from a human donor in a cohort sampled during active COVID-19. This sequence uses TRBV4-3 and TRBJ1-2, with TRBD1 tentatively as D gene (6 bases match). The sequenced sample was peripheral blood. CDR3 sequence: CASSQDRGGGHTF. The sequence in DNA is TGCGCCAGCAGCCAAGATAGGGGGGGAGGCCACACCTTC.